Following are 5 T cell receptor beta chains from one sample sequenced in a study of beta chain features in type 1 diabetes. Since all of the isolated RNA was reverse transcribed, expressed TCRB transcripts were what got sequenced. The repertoire was sequenced with immunoSEQ multiplex PCR; TCRdb's copy has only in-frame clones and lacks some. The sample contains some 900,000 clones, roughly a sixth of which appear only once. Source material: naive CD4+ T cells from blood. The source is a woman under 30 in good health.

This clone has just a few counts. This chain joins TRBV5-1 and TRBJ2-3; tentatively, D is TRBD1 (6 bases). The V gene lost 1 base and the J gene lost 5 bases, with 8 bases spanning the gap. CDR1 is SGHRS and CDR2 is YFSETQ in the germline V gene. This CDR3 contains 13 residues. As DNA, the CDR3 is TGCGCCAGCAGCTTGTTCAGGGGAGATACGCAGTATTTT. It encodes CASSLFRGDTQYF. The full variable domain, its missing parts supplied by reference TRBV5-1 and TRBJ2-3, is KAGVTQTPRYLIKTRGQQVTLSCSPISGHRSVSWYQQTPGQGLQFLFEYFSETQRNKGNFPGRFSGRQFSNSRSEMNVSTLELGDSALYLCASSLFRGDTQYFGPGTRLTVL.

With respect to this clone: A read error may account for a junction end that differs from germline. The chain employs TRBV7-2 and TRBJ2-7, with D possibly TRBD2 on 5 matching bases. The CDR3 is made up of 14 amino acids. Germline CDR1 and CDR2: SGHTA and FQGNSA. In DNA, the CDR3 is TGCGCCAGCAGCCAAGTCGGGCGGGCCTACGAGCAGTACTTC. Amino acids: CASSQVGRAYEQYF. The full variable domain, in which reference TRBV7-2 and TRBJ2-7 provide the parts outside the CDR3, is GAGVSQSPSNKVTEKGKDVELRCDPISGHTALYWYRQSLGQGLEFLIYFQGNSAPDKSGLPSDRFSAERTGGSVSTLTIQRTQQEDSAVYLCASSQVGRAYEQYFGPGTRLTVT.

V and J are TRBV19 and TRBJ2-5; a possible D gene is TRBD2 (5 bases). This CDR3 is 16 amino acids long. V shed 4 bases and J shed 2 bases, with 17 bases lying between them. Germline V gene data show CDR1 as LNHDA and CDR2 as SQIVND (reference sequence). This chain's CDR3 is CASSSGKWTSQETQYF. Here the CDR3 DNA reads TGTGCCAGTAGTAGTGGGAAATGGACTTCACAAGAGACCCAGTACTTC. The full variable domain, with the rest looked up from reference TRBV19 and TRBJ2-5, is DGGITQSPKYLFRKEGQNVTLSCEQNLNHDAMYWYRQDPGQGLRLIYYSQIVNDFQKGDIAEGYSVSREKKESFPLTVTSAQKNPTAFYLCASSSGKWTSQETQYFGPGTRLLVL.

This rearrangement joins TRBV7-2 to TRBJ1-2; possibly TRBD1 for D (6 bases). Germline values: CDR1 SGHTA, CDR2 FQGNSA. The CDR3 length is 15 residues. The V gene lost 5 bases and the J gene lost 4 bases, with 17 bases spanning the gap. CDR3 sequence: CASSPSGGRRYGYTF. The CDR3, as DNA: TGTGCCAGCAGCCCGTCGGGGGGGCGGCGCTATGGCTACACCTTC. Filled out from reference TRBV7-2 and TRBJ1-2, the complete variable domain reads GAGVSQSPSNKVTEKGKDVELRCDPISGHTALYWYRQSLGQGLEFLIYFQGNSAPDKSGLPSDRFSAERTGGSVSTLTIQRTQQEDSAVYLCASSPSGGRRYGYTFGSGTRLTVV.

Comments on this clone: The sample carries other DNA sequences with the same CDR3. The chain has TRBV7-2 and TRBJ2-7; D not resolved. Trimming removed 5 bases at V and 3 bases at J, with 5 bases between. Germline V gives CDR1 SGHTA, CDR2 FQGNSA. This CDR3 is 11 amino acids long. Here the CDR3 DNA reads TGTGCCAGCAGCCCAGGCTACGAGCAGTACTTC. As protein: CASSPGYEQYF.